This TCR beta chain appears in the sequencing data of a study of blood T cell repertoires in COVID-19. What the recovered Cohort 3 donors had was two negative PCRs, clearance, or symptom resolution. The data were produced by immunoSEQ multiplex PCR, yet TCRdb's version contains in-frame clones alone and is incomplete. The sample consists of some 250,000 clones, around 80% of them appearing once. Germline values: CDR1 LGHNA, CDR2 YNFKEQ. V lost 0 bases and J lost 3; bases outside the gene matches: 5. The CDR3 covers 16 residues. This clonotype was sampled from a man in his forties who had recovered from COVID-19. Material: PBMCs or T cells enriched from blood (not recorded which). This sequence joins TRBV4-2 and TRBJ1-2, with 9 bases identical to TRBD1. The CDR3 sequence is CASSQEQGASDYGYTF. CDR3 in DNA: TGTGCCAGCAGCCAAGAACAGGGGGCGTCGGACTATGGCTACACCTTC.